What follows are 5 T cell receptor beta chains derived from one specimen sequenced in a study of blood T cell repertoires in COVID-19. Sequencing used immunoSEQ multiplex PCR; TCRdb keeps in-frame clones, though not all of them. The sample holds 150,000 to 200,000 clones; around 76% are singletons and the top ten take 8.4%. Sample: peripheral blood. These receptors came from a woman aged 65 to 85 with acute or convalescent COVID-19.

This chain uses TRBV5-1 with TRBJ1-1; the D is unclear. The CDR3 contains 13 residues. From germline, CDR1 is SGHRS and CDR2 YFSETQ. V lost 7 bases and J 1 base, leaving 11 bases between the germline ends. The CDR3 sequence: CASRDIPNTEAFF. CDR3 DNA: TGCGCCAGCCGAGACATACCGAACACTGAAGCTTTCTTT.

The chain has TRBV30 and TRBJ1-4; D may be TRBD1 (6 bases). The CDR3 is made up of 13 amino acids. Germline V lookup: CDR1 GTSNPN, CDR2 SVGIG (reference sequence). The V end lost 4 bases, the J end lost 5 bases, and 11 bases lay between the germline ends. The CDR3 is CAWTGALNEKLFF. The CDR3, as DNA: TGTGCCTGGACAGGGGCTTTAAATGAAAAACTGTTTTTT.

The chain recombines TRBV6-1 with TRBJ1-3; D may be TRBD1 (5 bases). This CDR3 has 18 amino acids. The V gene's germline CDR1 is MNHNS and CDR2 SASEGT. V dropped 0 bases and J dropped 2 bases, with 17 bases sitting between them. The CDR3 region is CASSEAYLGLLTGNTIYF. CDR3 in DNA: TGTGCCAGCAGTGAAGCTTACTTGGGGCTTCTTACTGGAAACACCATATATTTT.

The chain carries TRBV5-1 and TRBJ1-6; 10 bases align to TRBD1. The length of the CDR3 is 18 residues. Looked up from germline, CDR1 is SGHRS and CDR2 is YFSETQ. Trimming at V came to 4 bases and at J to 0 bases, leaving 7 bases not matched to a gene. CDR3 residues: CASSPRDRGSSYNSPLHF. The CDR3, as DNA: TGCGCCAGCAGCCCCCGGGACAGGGGAAGCTCCTATAATTCACCCCTCCACTTT.

The V gene is TRBV6-4, the J gene TRBJ1-1; 11 nucleotides line up with TRBD1. The V segment lost 6 bases and the J segment 6 bases; nucleotides outside the gene matches: 3. The CDR3 loop spans 13 amino acids. Germline V gives CDR1 MRHNA, CDR2 SNTAGT. The chain's CDR3 is CASRRDRGAEAFF. In nucleotides, the CDR3 is TGTGCCAGCAGACGGGACAGGGGGGCTGAAGCTTTCTTT.